Following are 17 T cell receptor beta chains from one sample sequenced in a study of TIL therapy for anti-PD-1-resistant metastatic lung cancer. This was the immunoSEQ v3 assay. Data came from immunoSEQ multiplex PCR; TCRdb stores just in-frame clones and leaves some out. The sample comprises approximately 97,000 clones, around three fifths of which are singletons, and about 10% rests with the top ten. Time point: pre-treatment sample, taken before nivolumab and TIL therapy. The tumor samples were excised metastases, mostly pleural nodules or supraclavicular lymph nodes. The source was tumor tissue, collected at baseline. The source of these receptors is a person between 25 and 79 years old with non-small cell lung cancer.

CDR3 nucleotides: TGTGCCAGCAGTTACCCAGACAGGGGGTTCAATCAGCCCCAGCATTTT. Its translation is CASSYPDRGFNQPQHF. This chain links TRBV6-2 or TRBV6-3 with TRBJ1-5, with 9 bases aligning to TRBD1. This CDR3 is 16 amino acids long. The germline V gene has CDR1 MNHEY and CDR2 SVGEGT. V was clipped by 2 bases and J by 3 bases; unmatched bases: 5.

The gene calls are TRBV10-1 and TRBJ2-3; perhaps TRBD1 as D (6 bases). CDR1 is WNHNN and CDR2 is SYGVQD in the germline V gene (reference sequence). The V gene lost 0 bases and the J gene lost 5 bases, with 15 bases spanning the gap. There are 16 residues in the CDR3. This CDR3 reads CASSESPGVFIDTQYF. The DNA of the CDR3 is TGCGCCAGCAGTGAGTCGCCAGGGGTGTTTATAGATACGCAGTATTTT.

This CDR3 is CASSPQGTGANVLTF. CDR3 DNA: TGTGCCAGCAGCCCGCAGGGGACTGGGGCCAACGTCCTGACTTTC. The chain carries TRBV6-5 and TRBJ2-6, with D possibly matching TRBD1 (6 bases). The CDR3 covers 15 residues. The V gene's germline CDR1 is MNHEY and CDR2 SVGAGI. Trimming removed 6 bases from V and 2 bases from J, with 11 bases in between.

Many counts were recorded for this clone. The chain combines TRBV30 with TRBJ1-5; tentative D call: TRBD1 (5 bases). Germline V gene data show CDR1 as GTSNPN and CDR2 as SVGIG (reference sequence). V was cut by 0 bases and J by 6 bases, with 9 bases left in between. The CDR3 runs to 13 residues. CDR3 amino acids: CAWSVAGFQPQHF. CDR3 DNA: TGTGCCTGGAGTGTAGCAGGGTTTCAGCCCCAGCATTTT.

The rearrangement joins TRBV7-2 to TRBJ1-2, with D unclear. CDR3 size: 15 residues. Germline V gene lookup returns CDR1 SGHTA and CDR2 FQGNSA. V gave up 3 bases and J gave up 2 bases, with 13 bases separating them. The CDR3 protein is CASSFQRKLNYGYTF. Written as DNA, the CDR3 is TGTGCCAGCAGCTTTCAGCGGAAACTAAACTATGGCTACACCTTC.

This chain links TRBV6-6 with TRBJ2-3; perhaps D is TRBD1 or TRBD2 (6 bases each). The CDR3 is 14 residues long. Per the germline V gene, CDR1 is MNHNY and CDR2 is SVGAGI (reference sequence). V was clipped by 5 bases and J by 7 bases, with 16 bases between them. CDR3 bases: TGTGCCAGCAGTGGAGGGAGAGGGGGAAATACGCAGTATTTT. Protein sequence: CASSGGRGGNTQYF.

This rearrangement joins TRBV7-6 to TRBJ2-5, with 10 bases aligning to TRBD2. The germline V gene encodes CDR1 SGHVS and CDR2 FNYEAQ. J was trimmed by 4 bases and V by 2 bases; bases with no gene match: 4. The CDR3 consists of 15 residues. The CDR3 is CASSLKAGGSETQYF. The CDR3 region has the DNA TGTGCCAGCAGCTTAAAAGCGGGAGGGTCAGAGACCCAGTACTTC.

This chain links TRBV7-4 with TRBJ2-7; 9 bases match TRBD1. This CDR3 has 15 residues. The germline V gene has CDR1 SGHVT and CDR2 SQSDAQ. Trimming at V came to 1 base and at J to 9 bases, leaving 10 bases not matched to a gene. CDR3 protein: CASSLEGQGDLAQYF. The CDR3 region has the DNA TGTGCCAGCAGCTTAGAGGGACAGGGTGACCTGGCGCAGTACTTC.

Notes on this clone: Other DNA sequences in this sample translate to the same CDR3. The V call is TRBV18, the J call TRBJ1-5; 7 positions match TRBD1. The germline CDR1 and CDR2 sequences are KGHSH and LQKENI. J was trimmed by 4 bases and V by 3 bases; bases with no gene match: 6. The CDR3 contains 15 residues. CDR3: CASSPSGQKNQPQHF. The CDR3 nucleotides read TGTGCCAGCTCACCTTCGGGACAGAAAAATCAGCCCCAGCATTTT. Drawing the rest from reference TRBV18 and TRBJ1-5, the complete variable domain is NAGVMQNPRHLVRRRGQEARLRCSPMKGHSHVYWYRQLPEEGLKFMVYLQKENIIDESGMPKERFSAEFPKEGPSILRIQQVVRGDSAAYFCASSPSGQKNQPQHFGDGTRLSIL.

A word on this clone: Other DNA sequences within the sample encode an identical CDR3. This chain links TRBV27 with TRBJ1-1; D is unclear. The CDR3 is made up of 13 amino acids. Germline CDR1 and CDR2: MNHEY and SMNVEV (reference sequence). Trimming took off 2 bases at V and 1 base at J, with 5 bases between the two ends. The CDR3 DNA reads as TGTGCCAGCAGTTTAAGAGAGAACACTGAAGCTTTCTTT. Protein: CASSLRENTEAFF.

The CDR3, as DNA: TGTGCCAGCAGCCAAGATTTCAATGAGCAGTTCTTC. It yields the protein CASSQDFNEQFF. The chain recombines TRBV3-1 (or the pseudogene TRBV3-2) with TRBJ2-1, with D unresolved. Germline CDR1 LGHDT, CDR2 YNNKEL (reference sequence). CDR3 length equals 12 residues. V gave up 0 bases and J gave up 6 bases, with 3 bases separating them.

V gene TRBV9 combines with J gene TRBJ1-6; 7 nucleotides align to TRBD1. This CDR3 comprises 17 residues. V gave up 0 bases and J gave up 7 bases; unmatched junction bases: 10. CDR1 and CDR2 from the germline V gene are SGDLS and YYNGEE. The CDR3 protein is CASSVEVNAGGNSPLHF. In nucleotides, the CDR3 is TGTGCCAGCAGCGTAGAGGTCAACGCAGGGGGAAATTCACCCCTCCACTTT.

This clone was recorded a few times. The chain has TRBV6-2 or TRBV6-3 and TRBJ1-1, with D unclear. Germline loops: CDR1 MNHEY, CDR2 SVGEGT. Trimming stripped 4 bases from V and 4 bases from J, with 10 bases between. The CDR3 is 13 residues long. The CDR3 region is CASSWSGSTEAFF. CDR3 sequence (DNA): TGTGCCAGCAGTTGGAGCGGGAGCACTGAAGCTTTCTTT.

The chain links TRBV6-6 to TRBJ2-1; 10 nucleotides line up with TRBD1. The trim removed 7 bases at V and 7 bases at J, leaving 10 bases unmatched. The CDR3 runs to 15 residues. From germline, CDR1 is MNHNY and CDR2 SVGAGI (reference sequence). CDR3 sequence: CASTVGQGKGNEQFF. CDR3 bases: TGTGCCAGCACCGTGGGACAGGGGAAAGGAAATGAGCAGTTCTTC.

The chain links TRBV18 to TRBJ2-7; the D gene is possibly TRBD1 (6 bases). V dropped 1 base and J dropped 1 base, with 8 bases sitting between them. Germline CDR1 KGHSH, CDR2 LQKENI. The CDR3 spans 14 residues. This CDR3 reads CASSPRDTSYEQYF. The CDR3 bases are TGTGCCAGCTCACCACGGGACACGTCCTACGAGCAGTACTTC.

This chain uses TRBV11-2 with TRBJ2-7; 9 nucleotides line up with TRBD1. Germline CDR1 and CDR2: SGHAT and FQNNGV. Germline trimming cut 5 bases from V and 6 bases from J; bases unmatched to any gene: 8. The CDR3 has 14 amino acids. CDR3 nucleotides: TGTGCCAGCAGCCCCCGGACAGGGGTGTCCGAGCAGTACTTC. Translation: CASSPRTGVSEQYF. The entire variable domain, with the rest obtained from reference TRBV11-2 and TRBJ2-7, is as follows: EAGVAQSPRYKIIEKRQSVAFWCNPISGHATLYWYQQILGQGPKLLIQFQNNGVVDDSQLPKDRFSAERLKGVDSTLKIQPAKLEDSAVYLCASSPRTGVSEQYFGPGTRLTVT.

V usage is TRBV27 and J usage is TRBJ2-1; TRBD1 agrees at 11 bases. Trimming removed 3 bases from V and 8 bases from J; junction bases left unmatched: 6. This CDR3 comprises 15 residues. From germline, CDR1 is MNHEY and CDR2 SMNVEV (reference sequence). The CDR3 DNA reads as TGTGCCAGCAGTTTTGGGACAGGGGGTTTATATGAGCAGTTCTTC. Translated: CASSFGTGGLYEQFF.